The following is a TCR beta chain sequence with its context. Its target is unknown. The record originates from a study of a mutant IDH1 vaccine in newly diagnosed glioma. The CDR3 totals 13 residues. The germline gives CDR1 MNHEY, CDR2 SVGAGI. Trimming pared 6 bases from V and 4 bases from J, leaving 12 bases between. Noted time point: week 35, safety follow-up. It was 300 ug of mutant IDH1 20-mer peptide that made up each vaccine dose, given with topical imiquimod. Here immunoSEQ multiplex PCR was the method, and the copy in TCRdb shows in-frame clones only, minus some. The table has around 50,000 clones, around 90% seen once.

Sequencing was performed on PBMCs, taken from a glioma patient whose treatment included an IDH1 peptide vaccine. The chain recombines TRBV6-5 with TRBJ1-1; no firm D call. The clonotype was recovered from a woman aged 40 to 50 with glioma. The CDR3 here is CASSLLSGTEAFF. CDR3 nucleotide sequence: TGTGCCAGCAGCCTATTGAGCGGCACTGAAGCTTTCTTT.